This TCR beta chain was obtained from a study of post-analysis software for immune sequencing data. Overall study findings and caveats: Comparison with controls showed significantly lower normalized Chao1 diversity in multiple sclerosis patients.

cDNA libraries for TCR beta contained unique molecular identifiers. TCRdb re-called the PCR reads with MiXCR, one entry per CDR3 protein. The data show 700,000 to 800,000 distinct CDR3 sequences, less than 35% seen once. Note on this clonotype: Its antigen is not identified.

The source of this sequence is a girl aged 10 to 17 with multiple sclerosis. Sequencing was done on a sample of blood.

CDR3 bases: TGTGCCAGCAGCCGACCGACTAGCGGGGCGGTCGAGCAGTACTTC. Its protein product is CASSRPTSGAVEQYF. The genes are TRBV7-9 and TRBJ2-5, with 11 nucleotides matching TRBD2. The end of the DNA is better explained by TRBJ2-7, so the J call may be wrong. Germline loops: CDR1 SEHNR, CDR2 FQNEAQ (reference sequence). This CDR3 comprises 15 residues.